These 27 T cell receptor beta chains share one sample of origin, sequenced in a study of Graves' ophthalmopathy and Graves' hyperthyroidism. Beta-chain TCR CDR3 regions were amplified from RNA transcripts. Second-round multiplex PCR came after a first-round RT-PCR that employed HTBI primers. A single record per CDR3 protein comes from TCRdb applying MiXCR to the multiplex PCR reads. The repertoire holds hundreds of thousands of distinct CDR3 sequences, roughly 41% seen once, with 3% to 4% in the top ten. Source material: peripheral blood. Every receptor here comes from an adult man with Graves' ophthalmopathy.

To note about this clonotype: A read error may be the cause here, since a much bigger clone is one base away. V usage is TRBV11-2 and J usage is TRBJ1-2, with unresolved D. CDR1 and CDR2 (germline): SGHAT, FQNNGV. V lost 5 bases and J lost 5, with 18 bases in between. This CDR3 contains 15 residues. The CDR3 reads CASSQEPDTGYGYTF. The CDR3 bases are TGTGCCAGCAGCCAAGAACCCGACACCGGATATGGCTACACCTTC.

The CDR3 is CASPPLAGKDTQYF. The CDR3, as DNA: TGTGCCAGCCCACCTTTGGCGGGGAAAGATACGCAGTACTTC. The chain uses TRBV2 and TRBJ2-5; maybe TRBD2 (6 bases). Trimming cost V 8 bases and J 11 bases, with 24 bases left between them. CDR1 and CDR2 from the germline V gene are SNHLY and FYNNEI. The length of the CDR3 is 14 residues. Full variable domain (outside the CDR3, taken from reference TRBV2 and TRBJ2-5): EPEVTQTPSHQVTQMGQEVILRCVPISNHLYFYWYRQILGQKVEFLVSFYNNEISEKSEIFDDQFSVERPDGSNFTLKIRSTKLEDSAMYFCASPPLAGKDTQYFGPGTRLLVL.

The V and J genes are TRBV12-3 or TRBV12-4 and TRBJ2-2; D gene unclear. Trimming removed 6 bases from V and 7 bases from J, with 21 bases in between. CDR3 length: 16 residues. As DNA, the CDR3 is TGTGCCAGCAGCTCCCCCAGCTACCGGGTCCTCGGGGAGCTGTTTTTT. This codes for CASSSPSYRVLGELFF.

There are many counts of this clonotype. The rearrangement joins TRBV7-8 to TRBJ1-2, with 9 bases aligning to TRBD1. J lost 10 bases, V lost 4 bases, and 10 bases had no gene match. Germline-derived CDR1 and CDR2 are SGHVS and FQNEAQ. This CDR3 is built from 14 residues. CDR3 loop: CASSSSGTGSNYTF. CDR3 bases: TGTGCCAGCAGCTCTTCCGGGACAGGGTCTAACTACACCTTC.

Points on this clonotype: A read error may explain this, as a much larger clone is one base away. The missing conserved phenylalanine or tryptophan at the end of this CDR3 makes a read error likely. The rearrangement uses TRBV20-1 and TRBJ1-1, with 7 bases fitting TRBD1. The CDR3 is made up of 14 amino acids. Per germline, CDR1 DFQATT and CDR2 SNEGSKA (reference sequence). V was pared by 0 bases and J by 5 bases, with 6 bases of the junction left unmatched. CDR3 in DNA: TGCAGTGCTAGAGATCAGGGGGGATGGACTGAAGCTTTCCTT. This encodes CSARDQGGWTEAFL.

This clonotype was seen just once. DNA for the CDR3: TGTACCTCTCATCGTGGACAAACCTGGTGTGAAGCTTTCTTT. Encoded protein: CTSHRGQTWCEAFF. V is TRBV19 and J is TRBJ1-1, with D maybe TRBD1 (5 bases). The CDR3 is 14 residues long. The germline V gene has CDR1 LNHDA and CDR2 SQIVND (reference sequence).

V and J are TRBV2 and TRBJ1-5, with 8 nucleotides matching TRBD1. CDR3 length equals 15 residues. With 4 bases clipped from V and 4 bases from J, the junction kept 6 bases outside the gene matches. Germline values: CDR1 SNHLY, CDR2 FYNNEI. The DNA of the CDR3 is TGTGCCAGCAGTGCCGGGACAGGTAGGAATCAGCCCCAGCATTTT. It encodes CASSAGTGRNQPQHF.

About this clonotype: With a much larger clone just one base away, this may be a read error. This sequence joins TRBV24-1 and TRBJ2-5; no clear D gene. The germline V gene has CDR1 KGHDR and CDR2 SFDVKD. The V end was cut by 3 bases, the J end by 4 bases, with 14 bases between. CDR3 size: 15 residues. CDR3 sequence: CATSDPTSRRETQYF. The CDR3 DNA reads as TGTGCCACCAGTGATCCGACAAGCAGGCGAGAGACCCAGTACTTC.

The CDR3: CARAGGTGESYEQYF. CDR3 DNA: TGTGCCAGAGCGGGGGGGACAGGGGAGTCCTACGAGCAGTACTTC. The chain is built from TRBV25-1 and TRBJ2-7; D possibly uses TRBD1 or TRBD2 (10 bases each). The V end was cut by 9 bases, the J end by 1 base, with 19 bases between. Germline V gene sequence: CDR1 MGHDK, CDR2 SYGVNS. The CDR3 runs 15 residues.

The chain employs TRBV10-3 and TRBJ1-1; a weak D match, TRBD1 (5 bases). V was clipped by 4 bases and J by 0 bases, with 12 bases between them. The length of the CDR3 is 15 residues. CDR1 is ENHRY, CDR2 SYGVKD, per germline. Here the CDR3 DNA reads TGTGCCATCAGTGCCTCGGGGGGGGTGAACACTGAAGCTTTCTTT. This sequence encodes CAISASGGVNTEAFF.

This clonotype has ten or more counts. The chain has TRBV15 and TRBJ1-2; possible D gene TRBD1, 5 bases. V was trimmed by 6 bases and J by 4 bases, leaving 15 bases between them. The CDR3 totals 14 residues. Germline V gene lookup returns CDR1 LNHNV and CDR2 YYDKDF (reference sequence). CDR3 nucleotide sequence: TGTGCCACCAGGCCAGAGGGGCGCAGCTATGGCTACACCTTC. It translates to CATRPEGRSYGYTF. The full variable domain, with the rest looked up from reference TRBV15 and TRBJ1-2, is DAMVIQNPRYQVTQFGKPVTLSCSQTLNHNVMYWYQQKSSQAPKLLFHYYDKDFNNEADTPDNFQSRRPNTSFCFLDIRSPGLGDTAMYLCATRPEGRSYGYTFGSGTRLTVV.

This clonotype has more than one count but fewer than ten. The genes are TRBV7-9 and TRBJ2-7; TRBD2 agrees at 10 bases. Germline values: CDR1 SEHNR, CDR2 FQNEAQ (reference sequence). The V and J ends lost 5 bases and 0 bases, in that order; junction bases with no gene match: 10. CDR3 size: 17 residues. Here the CDR3 DNA reads TGTGCCAGCAGCCCTGGGGCTAGCGGGGGAGTCTCCTACGAGCAGTACTTC. Translated: CASSPGASGGVSYEQYF.

V usage is TRBV6-1 and J usage is TRBJ1-2; 10 bases map to TRBD1. Germline CDR1 and CDR2: MNHNS and SASEGT. The CDR3 contains 15 residues. J gave up 8 bases and V 2 bases, and 8 bases lay outside the gene matches. The CDR3 loop reads CASSEWMGTGVGYTF. CDR3 DNA sequence: TGTGCCAGCAGTGAATGGATGGGGACAGGGGTCGGCTACACCTTC.

A few counts support this clonotype. This chain connects TRBV7-9 to TRBJ2-5, with 8 bases lining up with TRBD2. CDR1 is SEHNR and CDR2 is FQNEAQ in the germline V gene (reference sequence). The CDR3 sequence is 12 residues long. CDR3 coding DNA: TGTGTTGAGCGGGAGAGCCAAGAGACCCAGTACTTC. This codes for CVERESQETQYF.

This chain uses TRBV6-5 with TRBJ2-7; no clear D. Trimming pared 0 bases from V and 3 bases from J, leaving 9 bases between. This CDR3 is built from 14 residues. Germline CDR1 is MNHEY and CDR2 is SVGAGI. CDR3 protein: CASSYSSGRYEQYF. Here the CDR3 DNA reads TGTGCCAGCAGTTACTCTTCAGGCCGCTACGAGCAGTACTTC.

This clonotype has at least ten counts. The rearrangement uses TRBV29-1 and TRBJ2-2; D gene uncertain. This CDR3 is built from 12 residues. Germline V gene sequence: CDR1 SQVTM, CDR2 ANQGSEA. V was shortened by 2 bases and J by 2 bases, with 3 bases between the two germline ends. The CDR3 spells CSVEPNTGELFF. CDR3 in DNA: TGCAGCGTTGAACCCAACACCGGGGAGCTGTTTTTT.

The V gene is TRBV9, the J gene TRBJ2-7; a weak D match, TRBD2 (6 bases). CDR3 length equals 17 residues. V shed 4 bases and J shed 3 bases, with 23 bases lying between them. Germline V gene data show CDR1 as SGDLS and CDR2 as YYNGEE. CDR3 sequence reads: CASSRGGGALSIYEQYF. CDR3 in DNA: TGTGCCAGCAGCCGCGGCGGAGGGGCGCTTTCCATCTACGAGCAGTACTTC.

This clonotype has at least ten counts. V and J are TRBV7-4 and TRBJ1-5; D may be TRBD1 (5 bases). Deletions cut 4 bases from V and 1 base from J, with 11 bases between. The CDR3 loop spans 15 amino acids. Germline lookup yields CDR1 SGHVT and CDR2 SQSDAQ. CDR3 residues: CASSSQGFSNQPQHF. DNA of the CDR3: TGTGCCAGCAGCTCTCAGGGTTTCAGCAATCAGCCCCAGCATTTT.

The chain joins TRBV2 to TRBJ1-3; TRBD1 matches at 7 bases. From germline, CDR1 is SNHLY and CDR2 FYNNEI. The CDR3 spans 15 residues. Trimming took 6 bases from V and 3 from J; bases not matched to a gene: 8. CDR3 nucleotides: TGTGCCAGCAGAAAATCCCAGGGGGTTGGAAACACCATATATTTT. This sequence encodes CASRKSQGVGNTIYF.

This clonotype has at least ten counts. This chain joins TRBV9 and TRBJ2-5, with 10 bases identical to TRBD1. V shed 4 bases, J shed 5 bases, and the junction held 11 bases outside the gene matches. The length of the CDR3 is 16 residues. CDR1 is SGDLS, CDR2 YYNGEE, per germline. CDR3 in amino acids: CASSLGPDRGRETQYF. The DNA of the CDR3 is TGTGCCAGCAGCCTAGGCCCGGACAGGGGGAGGGAGACCCAGTACTTC.

This clonotype was counted many times. This sequence joins TRBV9 and TRBJ1-1; 10 bases match TRBD1. Germline CDR1 SGDLS, CDR2 YYNGEE. V dropped 5 bases and J dropped 6; count of bases not matched to a gene: 7. This CDR3 spans 14 amino acids. DNA of the CDR3: TGTGCCAGCAGTGCCGGGACAGGGGCCCCTGAAGCTTTCTTT. Protein: CASSAGTGAPEAFF.

This clonotype showed up just a few times. The genes are TRBV5-6 and TRBJ1-2; D unclear. The germline gives CDR1 SGHDT, CDR2 YYEEEE. V was shortened by 9 bases and J by 4 bases, with 13 bases between the two germline ends. CDR3 length equals 12 residues. For the CDR3, the DNA is TGTGCCACCTACCCCCCCGGCTATGGCTACACCTTC. It translates to CATYPPGYGYTF. The full variable domain, in which reference TRBV5-6 and TRBJ1-2 provide the parts outside the CDR3, is DAGVTQSPTHLIKTRGQQVTLRCSPKSGHDTVSWYQQALGQGPQFIFQYYEEEERQRGNFPDRFSGHQFPNYSSELNVNALLLGDSALYLCATYPPGYGYTFGSGTRLTVV.

This clonotype was counted at least ten times. The V call is TRBV6-5, the J call TRBJ2-3, with 7 bases that match TRBD2. Germline CDR1 reads MNHEY; CDR2 reads SVGAGI. This CDR3 has 14 residues. Trimming at V came to 5 bases and at J to 6 bases, leaving 8 bases not matched to a gene. The DNA for the CDR3 is TGTGCCAGCAGTGAGGGACTACATCGGGATACGCAGTATTTT. It translates to CASSEGLHRDTQYF.

Comment on this clonotype: One junction end does not reproduce the germline sequence, and a read error may be involved. V and J are TRBV10-3 and TRBJ2-7, with a possible D match to TRBD2 (5 bases). Germline V CDR1 and CDR2: ENHRY, SYGVKD. CDR3 length: 17 amino acids. CDR3 amino acids: CASSAQWRAVSSYEQYF. DNA for the CDR3: TGTGCCAGCAGTGCACAGTGGCGAGCGGTCAGCTCCTACGAGCAGTACTTC.

On this clonotype: A much larger clone is a single base away; this may be a read error. The rearrangement uses TRBV2 and TRBJ1-4; D gene unclear. The CDR3 has 15 amino acids. CDR1 is SNHLY, CDR2 FYNNEI, per germline. CDR3 region: CASSEVPGGNEKLLF. The CDR3, as DNA: TGTGCCAGCAGCGAGGTGCCGGGAGGGAATGAAAAACTGCTTTTT. Combining the CDR3 with reference TRBV2 and TRBJ1-4 gives the whole variable domain EPEVTQTPSHQVTQMGQEVILRCVPISNHLYFYWYRQILGQKVEFLVSFYNNEISEKSEIFDDQFSVERPDGSNFTLKIRSTKLEDSAMYFCASSEVPGGNEKLLFGSGTQLSVL.

This clonotype was detected many times. The V and J genes are TRBV5-1 and TRBJ2-7; TRBD2 matches at 7 bases. Germline CDR1 reads SGHRS; CDR2 reads YFSETQ. The V gene end was trimmed by 4 bases and the J gene end by 0 bases; junction bases not matched to a gene: 7. This CDR3 contains 15 residues. In nucleotides, the CDR3 is TGCGCCAGCAGCCCAGCGGGACTGAGCTCCTACGAGCAGTACTTC. Protein sequence: CASSPAGLSSYEQYF.

In this sample, this clonotype turned up many times. The junction departs from germline at one end; a sequencing error may be responsible. This chain connects TRBV4-1 to TRBJ2-7; either TRBD1 or TRBD2 may fit D (5 bases each). The CDR3 length is 13 residues. Germline CDR1 and CDR2: MGHRA and YSYEKL. DNA for the CDR3: TGTGCCAGCAGCCAAGTTGGGGGCTACGAGCAGTACTTC. It is translated as CASSQVGGYEQYF.